This T cell receptor beta chain stems from a study of cytomegalovirus exposure and HLA in healthy donors. Overall study findings and caveats: One later analysis reportedly identified an Asian-associated ancestry cluster that showed fewer N-insertions than the approximately 700-donor mean.

The PCR was carried out with 60 Vbeta primers and 13 Jbeta primers. Repertoires were generated with immunoSEQ multiplex PCR, while TCRdb's copy carries only in-frame clones and drops some. The data contain roughly 150,000 clones, 80% to 90% of them singletons. Details on this clone: Antigen specificity is unknown.

The sequenced material came from PBMCs. This receptor was identified in a male donor in good health and CMV-seronegative.

CDR3 DNA sequence: TGCGCCAGCCGACTCGACAGGGGAGAGAGGTGGATCCATGGCTACACCTTC. Its protein is CASRLDRGERWIHGYTF. This chain connects TRBV10-1 to TRBJ1-2, with 8 nucleotides matching TRBD1. There are 17 residues in the CDR3. Germline CDR1 is WNHNN and CDR2 is SYGVQD (reference sequence). Unmatched junction bases numbered 20, after V lost 8 bases and J lost 6 bases.